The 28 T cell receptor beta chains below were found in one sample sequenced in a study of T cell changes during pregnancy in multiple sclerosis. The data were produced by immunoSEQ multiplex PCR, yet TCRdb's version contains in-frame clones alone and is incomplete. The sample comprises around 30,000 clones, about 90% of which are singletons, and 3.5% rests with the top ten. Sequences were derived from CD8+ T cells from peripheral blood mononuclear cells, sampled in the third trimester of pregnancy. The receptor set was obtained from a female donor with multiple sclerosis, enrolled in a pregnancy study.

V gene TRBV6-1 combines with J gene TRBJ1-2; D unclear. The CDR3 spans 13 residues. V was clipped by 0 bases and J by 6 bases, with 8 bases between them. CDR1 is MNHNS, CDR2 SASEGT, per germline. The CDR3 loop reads CASSEAVSDGYTF. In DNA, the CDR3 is TGTGCCAGCAGTGAAGCTGTCAGTGATGGCTACACCTTC.

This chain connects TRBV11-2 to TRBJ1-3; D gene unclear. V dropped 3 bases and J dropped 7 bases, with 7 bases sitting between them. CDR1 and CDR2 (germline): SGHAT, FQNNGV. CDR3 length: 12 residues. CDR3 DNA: TGTGCCAGCAGCTTGCCGGAGAACACCATATATTTT. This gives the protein CASSLPENTIYF.

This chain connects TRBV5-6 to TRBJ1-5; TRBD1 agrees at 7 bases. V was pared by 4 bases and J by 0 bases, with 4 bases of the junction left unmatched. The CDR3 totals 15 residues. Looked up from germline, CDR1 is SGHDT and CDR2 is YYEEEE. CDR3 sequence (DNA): TGTGCCAGCAGCACCGGACAGGTTAGCAATCAGCCCCAGCATTTT. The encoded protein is CASSTGQVSNQPQHF.

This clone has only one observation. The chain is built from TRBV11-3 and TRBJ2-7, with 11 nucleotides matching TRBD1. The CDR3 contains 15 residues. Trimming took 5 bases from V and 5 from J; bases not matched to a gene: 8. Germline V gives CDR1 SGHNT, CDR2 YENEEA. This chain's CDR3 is CASSPRDRGSDEQYF. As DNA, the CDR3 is TGTGCCAGCAGCCCCCGGGACAGGGGGAGCGACGAGCAGTACTTC.

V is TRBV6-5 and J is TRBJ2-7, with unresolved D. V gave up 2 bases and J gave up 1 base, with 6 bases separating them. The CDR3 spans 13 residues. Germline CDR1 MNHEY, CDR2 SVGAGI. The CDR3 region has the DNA TGTGCCAGCAGTTACGCAGGTTCCTACGAGCAGTACTTC. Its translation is CASSYAGSYEQYF.

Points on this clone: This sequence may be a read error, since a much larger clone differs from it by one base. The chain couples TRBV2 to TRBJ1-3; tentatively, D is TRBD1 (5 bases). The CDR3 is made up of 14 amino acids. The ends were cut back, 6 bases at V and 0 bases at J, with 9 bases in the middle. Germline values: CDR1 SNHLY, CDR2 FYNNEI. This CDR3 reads CASSPGGSGNTIYF. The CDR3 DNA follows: TGTGCCAGCAGCCCCGGGGGCTCTGGAAACACCATATATTTT.

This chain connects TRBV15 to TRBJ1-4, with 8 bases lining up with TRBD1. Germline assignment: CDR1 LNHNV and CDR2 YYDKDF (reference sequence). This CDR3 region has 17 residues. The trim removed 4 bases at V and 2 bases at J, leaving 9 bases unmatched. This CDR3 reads CATSTRLGDRTNEKLFF. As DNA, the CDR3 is TGTGCCACCAGCACAAGACTAGGGGACAGGACTAATGAAAAACTGTTTTTT.

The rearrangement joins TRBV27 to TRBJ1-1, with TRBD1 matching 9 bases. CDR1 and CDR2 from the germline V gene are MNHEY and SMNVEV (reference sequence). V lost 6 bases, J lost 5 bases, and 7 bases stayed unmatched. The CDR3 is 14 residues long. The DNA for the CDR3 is TGTGCCAGCAGCTCAGTTGACAGGGGGACTGAAGCTTTCTTT. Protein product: CASSSVDRGTEAFF.

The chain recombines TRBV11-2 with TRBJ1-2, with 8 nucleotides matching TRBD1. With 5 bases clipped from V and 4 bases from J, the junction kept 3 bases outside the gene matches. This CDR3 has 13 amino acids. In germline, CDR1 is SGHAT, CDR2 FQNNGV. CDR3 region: CASSPGTGYGYTF. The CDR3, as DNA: TGTGCCAGCAGCCCGGGGACAGGCTATGGCTACACCTTC.

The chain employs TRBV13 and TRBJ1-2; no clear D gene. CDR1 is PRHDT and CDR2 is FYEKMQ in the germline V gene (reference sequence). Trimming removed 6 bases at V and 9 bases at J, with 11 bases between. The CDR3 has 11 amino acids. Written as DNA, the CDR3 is TGTGCCAGCAGTTCCTACGAGAGCTACACCTTC. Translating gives CASSSYESYTF.

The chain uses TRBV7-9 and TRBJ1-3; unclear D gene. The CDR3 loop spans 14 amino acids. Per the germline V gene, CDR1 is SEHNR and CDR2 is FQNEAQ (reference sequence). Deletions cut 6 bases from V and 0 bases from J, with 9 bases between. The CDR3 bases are TGTGCCAGCAGATCCTCTAGCTCTGGAAACACCATATATTTT. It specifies CASRSSSSGNTIYF.

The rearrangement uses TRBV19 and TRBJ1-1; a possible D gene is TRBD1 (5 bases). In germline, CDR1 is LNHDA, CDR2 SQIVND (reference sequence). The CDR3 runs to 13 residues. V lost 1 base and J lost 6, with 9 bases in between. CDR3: CASSIAGLPEAFF. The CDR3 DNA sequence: TGTGCCAGTAGTATAGCAGGGCTACCTGAAGCTTTCTTT.

Written as DNA, the CDR3 is TGTGCCAGTAGTGGAAACCCGGGACTAGTTAGCACCGGGGAGCTGTTTTTT. It is translated as CASSGNPGLVSTGELFF. The chain has TRBV19 and TRBJ2-2; 8 bases match TRBD2. Per germline, CDR1 LNHDA and CDR2 SQIVND (reference sequence). Trimming cost V 5 bases and J 4 bases; bases outside gene matches: 12. This CDR3 region has 17 residues.

The CDR3 loop is CASSVYRNSYEQYF. The CDR3 region has the DNA TGTGCCAGCAGTGTTTACAGGAACTCCTACGAGCAGTACTTC. V gene TRBV6-1 combines with J gene TRBJ2-7, with D perhaps TRBD1 (5 bases). V dropped 4 bases and J dropped 0 bases, with 10 bases sitting between them. CDR3 size: 14 residues. Germline V gives CDR1 MNHNS, CDR2 SASEGT.

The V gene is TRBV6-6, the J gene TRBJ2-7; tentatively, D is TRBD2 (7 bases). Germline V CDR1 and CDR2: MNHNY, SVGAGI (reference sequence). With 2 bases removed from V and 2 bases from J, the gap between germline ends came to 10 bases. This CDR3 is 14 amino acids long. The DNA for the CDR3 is TGTGCCAGCAGTTACGTGGGGGGGCCCTACGAGCAGTACTTC. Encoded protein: CASSYVGGPYEQYF.

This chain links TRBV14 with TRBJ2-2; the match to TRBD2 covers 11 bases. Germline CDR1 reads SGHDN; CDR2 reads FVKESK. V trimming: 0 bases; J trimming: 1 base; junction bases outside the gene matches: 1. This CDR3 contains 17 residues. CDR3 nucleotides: TGTGCCAGCAGCCAAGATGGGACTAGCGGGAACACCGGGGAGCTGTTTTTT. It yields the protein CASSQDGTSGNTGELFF.

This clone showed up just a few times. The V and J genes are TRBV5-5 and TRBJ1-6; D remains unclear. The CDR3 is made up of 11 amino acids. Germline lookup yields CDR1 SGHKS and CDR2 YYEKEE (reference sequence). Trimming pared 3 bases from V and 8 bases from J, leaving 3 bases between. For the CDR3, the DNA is TGTGCCAGCAGCTCCGATTCACCCCTCCACTTT. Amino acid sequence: CASSSDSPLHF.

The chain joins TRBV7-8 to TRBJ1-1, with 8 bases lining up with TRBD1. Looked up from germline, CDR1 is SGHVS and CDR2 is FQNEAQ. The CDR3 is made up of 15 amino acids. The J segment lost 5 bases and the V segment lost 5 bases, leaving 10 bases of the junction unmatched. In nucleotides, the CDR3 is TGTGCCAGCAGCGGGAAGGACAGGGCAATAACTGAAGCTTTCTTT. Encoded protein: CASSGKDRAITEAFF.

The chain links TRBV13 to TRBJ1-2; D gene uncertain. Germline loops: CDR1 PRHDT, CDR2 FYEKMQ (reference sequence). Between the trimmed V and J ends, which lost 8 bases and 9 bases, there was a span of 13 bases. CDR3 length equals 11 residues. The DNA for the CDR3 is TGTGCCAGCGCTAGCGGAAGGAGCTACACCTTC. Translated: CASASGRSYTF.

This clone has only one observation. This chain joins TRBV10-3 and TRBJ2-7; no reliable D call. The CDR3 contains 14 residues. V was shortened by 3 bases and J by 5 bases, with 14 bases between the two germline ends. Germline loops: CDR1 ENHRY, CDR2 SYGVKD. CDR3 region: CAISDMTSDHEQYF. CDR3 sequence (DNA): TGTGCCATCAGTGACATGACCAGCGACCACGAGCAGTACTTC.

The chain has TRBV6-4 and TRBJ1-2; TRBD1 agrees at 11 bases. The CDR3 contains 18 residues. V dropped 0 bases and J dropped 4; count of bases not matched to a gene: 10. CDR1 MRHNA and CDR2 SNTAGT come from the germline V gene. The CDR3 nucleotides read TGTGCCAGCAGTGACTCGGGTGGACAGGGGGCTCCTTTCTATGGCTACACCTTC. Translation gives CASSDSGGQGAPFYGYTF.

Here the CDR3 reads CASSPGQGSNEQFF. CDR3 DNA sequence: TGTGCCAGCAGCCCGGGACAGGGGTCCAATGAGCAGTTCTTC. The rearrangement joins TRBV5-8 to TRBJ2-1; 10 bases align to TRBD1. J was trimmed by 6 bases and V by 4 bases; bases with no gene match: 4. This CDR3 is 14 amino acids long. The V gene's germline CDR1 is SGHTS and CDR2 YDEGEE.

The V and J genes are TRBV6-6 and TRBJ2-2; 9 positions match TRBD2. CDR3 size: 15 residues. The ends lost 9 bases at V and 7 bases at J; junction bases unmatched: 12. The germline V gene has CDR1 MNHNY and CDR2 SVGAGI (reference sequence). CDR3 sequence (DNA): TGTGCCAGTGGAGGGCGGGGGGGCCTCGACGGGGAGCTGTTTTTT. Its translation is CASGGRGGLDGELFF.

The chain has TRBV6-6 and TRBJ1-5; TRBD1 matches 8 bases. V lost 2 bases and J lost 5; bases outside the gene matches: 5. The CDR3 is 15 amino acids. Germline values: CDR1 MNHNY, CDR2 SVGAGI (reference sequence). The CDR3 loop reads CASSYVSGGDQPQHF. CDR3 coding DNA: TGTGCCAGCAGTTACGTGTCAGGGGGCGATCAGCCCCAGCATTTT.

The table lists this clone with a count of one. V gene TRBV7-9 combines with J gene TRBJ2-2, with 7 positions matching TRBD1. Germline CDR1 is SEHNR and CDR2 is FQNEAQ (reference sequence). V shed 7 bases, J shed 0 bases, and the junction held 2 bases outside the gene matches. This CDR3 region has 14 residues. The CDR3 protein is CASTGTANTGELFF. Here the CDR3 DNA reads TGTGCCAGCACCGGGACAGCGAACACCGGGGAGCTGTTTTTT.

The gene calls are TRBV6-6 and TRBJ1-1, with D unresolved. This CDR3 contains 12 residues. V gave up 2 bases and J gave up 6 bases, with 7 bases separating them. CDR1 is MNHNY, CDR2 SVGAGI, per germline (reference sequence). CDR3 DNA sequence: TGTGCCAGCAGTTACCCCGGGGCTGAAGCTTTCTTT. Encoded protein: CASSYPGAEAFF.

The CDR3 protein is CASSRQGYEQYF. CDR3 coding DNA: TGTGCCAGCAGCCGACAGGGGTACGAGCAGTACTTC. The J gene is TRBJ2-7, the V gene TRBV7-9, with 8 bases fitting TRBD1. The CDR3 runs to 12 residues. After removal of 5 bases from V and 4 bases from J, the junction contained 1 base not matched to a gene. Germline V CDR1 and CDR2: SEHNR, FQNEAQ (reference sequence).

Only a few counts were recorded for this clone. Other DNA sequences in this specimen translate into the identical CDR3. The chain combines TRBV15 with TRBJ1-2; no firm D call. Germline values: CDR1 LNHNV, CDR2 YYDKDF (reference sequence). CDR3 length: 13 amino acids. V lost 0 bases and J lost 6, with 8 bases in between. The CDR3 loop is CATSREEGDGYTF. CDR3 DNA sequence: TGTGCCACCAGCAGAGAAGAGGGCGATGGCTACACCTTC. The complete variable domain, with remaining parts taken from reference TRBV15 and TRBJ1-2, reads DAMVIQNPRYQVTQFGKPVTLSCSQTLNHNVMYWYQQKSSQAPKLLFHYYDKDFNNEADTPDNFQSRRPNTSFCFLDIRSPGLGDTAMYLCATSREEGDGYTFGSGTRLTVV.